This entry concerns a single TCR beta chain. As yet, its antigen is unknown. Germline lookup yields CDR1 MDHEN and CDR2 SYDVKM. There are 18 residues in the CDR3. The entry originates in a study of CXCR3-negative and CXCR3-positive naive CD8 T cells. Study background: Sequencing brought in 130 million or so TRB reads altogether, and each library got about 1.5 +/- 0.3 million. Study observations and caveats: Within a donor, both naive subsets shared TRBV-TRBJ usage, unlike memory cells.

UMI labels and 5' RACE were used to prepare the TRB cDNA libraries. TCRdb re-analyzed the 5' RACE reads; it lists each CDR3 protein once, without DNA. Its listing shows around 34,000 distinct CDR3 sequences. The chain recombines TRBV28 with TRBJ2-3; absent DNA, TCRdb's TRBD2 call cannot be checked. The clonotype comes from a human donor in good health. Some clones in this sample may be carry-over from other donors' samples. The source material was memory CD8+ T cells from blood. CDR3: CASSLLASGGPGTDTQYF.